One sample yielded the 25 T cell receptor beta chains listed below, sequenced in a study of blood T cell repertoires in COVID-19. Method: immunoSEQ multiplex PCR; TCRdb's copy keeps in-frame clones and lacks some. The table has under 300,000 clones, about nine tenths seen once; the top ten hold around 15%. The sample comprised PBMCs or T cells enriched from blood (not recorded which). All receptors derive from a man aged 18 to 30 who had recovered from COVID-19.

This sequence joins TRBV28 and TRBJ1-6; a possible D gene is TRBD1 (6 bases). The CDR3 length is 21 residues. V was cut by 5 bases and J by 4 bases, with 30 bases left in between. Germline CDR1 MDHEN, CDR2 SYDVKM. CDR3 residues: CASSLVLDSDSRGGYNSPLHF. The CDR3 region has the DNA TGTGCCAGCAGTCTGGTGTTGGATTCGGACAGCAGGGGAGGGTATAATTCACCCCTCCACTTT.

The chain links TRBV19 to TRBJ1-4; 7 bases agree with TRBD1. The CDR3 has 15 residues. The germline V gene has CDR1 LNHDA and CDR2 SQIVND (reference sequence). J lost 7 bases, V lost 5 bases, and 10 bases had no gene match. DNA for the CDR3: TGTGCCAGTAGTCCGCGGGACAGTCGTATTGAAAAACTGTTTTTT. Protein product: CASSPRDSRIEKLFF.

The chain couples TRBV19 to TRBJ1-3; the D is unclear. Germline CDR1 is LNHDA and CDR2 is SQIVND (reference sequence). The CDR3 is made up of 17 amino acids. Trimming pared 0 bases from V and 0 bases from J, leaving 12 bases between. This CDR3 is CASSIDPMTNSGNTIYF. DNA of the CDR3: TGTGCCAGTAGTATAGATCCGATGACAAACTCTGGAAACACCATATATTTT. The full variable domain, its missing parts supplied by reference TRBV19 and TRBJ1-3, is DGGITQSPKYLFRKEGQNVTLSCEQNLNHDAMYWYRQDPGQGLRLIYYSQIVNDFQKGDIAEGYSVSREKKESFPLTVTSAQKNPTAFYLCASSIDPMTNSGNTIYFGEGSWLTVV.

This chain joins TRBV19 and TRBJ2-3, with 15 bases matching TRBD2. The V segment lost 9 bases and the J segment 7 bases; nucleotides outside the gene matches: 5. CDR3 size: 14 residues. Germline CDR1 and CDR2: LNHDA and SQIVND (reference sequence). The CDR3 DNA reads TGTGCCAGCGGGACTAGCGGGAGGCCGAATACGCAGTATTTT. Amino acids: CASGTSGRPNTQYF.

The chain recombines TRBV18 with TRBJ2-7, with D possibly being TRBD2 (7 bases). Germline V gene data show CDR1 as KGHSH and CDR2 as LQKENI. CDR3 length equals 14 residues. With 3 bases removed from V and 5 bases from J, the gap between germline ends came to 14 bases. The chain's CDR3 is CASSPRGPGDEQYF. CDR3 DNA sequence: TGTGCCAGCTCACCGCGGGGGCCCGGGGACGAGCAGTACTTC.

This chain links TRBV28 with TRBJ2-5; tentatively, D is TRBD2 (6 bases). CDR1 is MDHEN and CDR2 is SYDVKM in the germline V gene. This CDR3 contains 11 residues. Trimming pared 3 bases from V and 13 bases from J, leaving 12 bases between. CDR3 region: CASSFGEDLYF. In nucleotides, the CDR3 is TGTGCCAGCAGTTTCGGGGAGGACCTGTACTTC. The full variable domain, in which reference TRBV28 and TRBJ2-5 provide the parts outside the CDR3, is DVKVTQSSRYLVKRTGEKVFLECVQDMDHENMFWYRQDPGLGLRLIYFSYDVKMKEKGDIPEGYSVSREKKERFSLILESASTNQTSMYLCASSFGEDLYFGPGTRLLVL.

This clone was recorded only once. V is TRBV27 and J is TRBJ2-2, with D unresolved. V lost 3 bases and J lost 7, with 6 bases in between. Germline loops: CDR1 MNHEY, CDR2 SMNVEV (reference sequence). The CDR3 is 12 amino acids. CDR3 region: CASSFFGGELFF. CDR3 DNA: TGTGCCAGCAGTTTTTTCGGCGGGGAGCTGTTTTTT.

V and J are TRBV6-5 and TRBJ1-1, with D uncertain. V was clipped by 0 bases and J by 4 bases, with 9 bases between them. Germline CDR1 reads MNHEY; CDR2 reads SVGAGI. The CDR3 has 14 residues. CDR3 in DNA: TGTGCCAGCAGTTACTCGGAACGGGGCACTGAAGCTTTCTTT. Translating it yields CASSYSERGTEAFF.

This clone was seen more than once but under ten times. CDR3 residues: CASGLVPGQGDEKLFF. The CDR3 DNA sequence: TGTGCTAGTGGTTTGGTCCCGGGACAGGGGGATGAAAAACTGTTTTTT. This chain connects TRBV12-5 to TRBJ1-4; 11 bases match TRBD1. The CDR3 contains 16 residues. The ends lost 0 bases at V and 6 bases at J; junction bases unmatched: 3. Germline assignment: CDR1 LGHNT and CDR2 FRNRAP.

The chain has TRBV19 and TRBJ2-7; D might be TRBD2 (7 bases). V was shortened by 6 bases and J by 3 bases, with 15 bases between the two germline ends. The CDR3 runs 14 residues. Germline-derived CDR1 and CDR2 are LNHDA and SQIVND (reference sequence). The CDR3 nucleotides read TGTGCCAGTAGACCCCGGGGGGCGGACTACGAGCAGTACTTC. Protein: CASRPRGADYEQYF.

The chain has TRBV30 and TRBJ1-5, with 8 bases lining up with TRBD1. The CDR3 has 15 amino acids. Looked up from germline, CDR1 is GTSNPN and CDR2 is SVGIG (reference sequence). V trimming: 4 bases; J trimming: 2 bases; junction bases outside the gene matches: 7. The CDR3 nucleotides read TGTGCCTGGACTAAGGGACAGGTTGGCAATCAGCCCCAGCATTTT. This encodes CAWTKGQVGNQPQHF. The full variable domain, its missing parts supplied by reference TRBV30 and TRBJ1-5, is SQTIHQWPATLVQPVGSPLSLECTVEGTSNPNLYWYRQAAGRGLQLLFYSVGIGQISSEVPQNLSASRPQDRQFILSSKKLLLSDSGFYLCAWTKGQVGNQPQHFGDGTRLSIL.

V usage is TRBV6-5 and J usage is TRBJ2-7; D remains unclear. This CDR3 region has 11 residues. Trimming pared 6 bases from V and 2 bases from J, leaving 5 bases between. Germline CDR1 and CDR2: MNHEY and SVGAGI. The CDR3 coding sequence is TGTGCCAGCAGGGCCGCCTACGAGCAGTACTTC. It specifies CASRAAYEQYF.

The DNA for the CDR3 is TGTGCCAGCAGACTCCAGGGTAGGGAGCAGTACTTC. Translation gives CASRLQGREQYF. The chain uses TRBV12-3 or TRBV12-4 and TRBJ2-7; the D gene is possibly TRBD1 (5 bases). The CDR3 runs to 12 residues. With 6 bases removed from V and 7 bases from J, the gap between germline ends came to 13 bases.

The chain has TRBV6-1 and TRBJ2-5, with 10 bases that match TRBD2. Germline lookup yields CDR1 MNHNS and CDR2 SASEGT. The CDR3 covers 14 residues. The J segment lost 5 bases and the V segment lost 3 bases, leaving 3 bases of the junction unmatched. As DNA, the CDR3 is TGTGCCAGCAGTGACGTGACTAGCGGGGAGACCCAGTACTTC. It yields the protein CASSDVTSGETQYF.

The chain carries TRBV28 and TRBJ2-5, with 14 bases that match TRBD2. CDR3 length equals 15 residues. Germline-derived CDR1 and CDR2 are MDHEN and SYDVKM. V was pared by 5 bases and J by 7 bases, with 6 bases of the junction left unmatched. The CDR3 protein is CASSRTSGRFGTQYF. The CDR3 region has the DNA TGTGCCAGCAGTCGGACTAGCGGGAGGTTTGGGACCCAGTACTTC.

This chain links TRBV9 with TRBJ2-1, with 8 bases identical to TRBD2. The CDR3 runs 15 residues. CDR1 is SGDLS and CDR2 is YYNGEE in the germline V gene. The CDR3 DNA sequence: TGTGCTCCCGGACGGGGACTAGTTAATCCCAATGAGCAGTTCTTC. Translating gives CAPGRGLVNPNEQFF.

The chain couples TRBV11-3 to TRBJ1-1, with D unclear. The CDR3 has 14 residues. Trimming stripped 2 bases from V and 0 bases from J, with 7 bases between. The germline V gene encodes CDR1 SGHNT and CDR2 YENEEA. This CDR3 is CASSLYSMNTEAFF. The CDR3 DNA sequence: TGTGCCAGCAGCTTATACAGCATGAACACTGAAGCTTTCTTT.

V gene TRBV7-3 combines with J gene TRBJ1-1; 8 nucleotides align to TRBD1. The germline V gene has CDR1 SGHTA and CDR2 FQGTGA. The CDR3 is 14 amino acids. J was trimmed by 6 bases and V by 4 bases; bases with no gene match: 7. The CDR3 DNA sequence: TGTGCCAGCAGCTCGACAGGGGTAAATGCTGAAGCTTTCTTT. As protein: CASSSTGVNAEAFF.

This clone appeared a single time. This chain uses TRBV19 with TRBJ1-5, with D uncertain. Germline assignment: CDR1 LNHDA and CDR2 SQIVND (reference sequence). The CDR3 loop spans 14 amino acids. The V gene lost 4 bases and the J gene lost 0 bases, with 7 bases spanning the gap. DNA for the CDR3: TGTGCCAGTAGTACAGAGTATAGCAATCAGCCCCAGCATTTT. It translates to CASSTEYSNQPQHF.

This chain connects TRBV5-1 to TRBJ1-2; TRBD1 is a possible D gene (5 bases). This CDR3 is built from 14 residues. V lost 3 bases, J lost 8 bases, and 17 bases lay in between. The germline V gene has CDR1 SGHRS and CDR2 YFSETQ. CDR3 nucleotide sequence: TGCGCCAGCAGCTCCCCGGGAGGACAAAAGGGCTACACCTTC. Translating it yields CASSSPGGQKGYTF.

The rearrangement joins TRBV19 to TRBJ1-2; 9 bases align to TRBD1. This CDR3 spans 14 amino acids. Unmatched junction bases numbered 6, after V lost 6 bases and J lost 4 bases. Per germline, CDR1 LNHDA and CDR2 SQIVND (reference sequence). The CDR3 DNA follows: TGTGCCAGTAGAGGGACAGGGTCGCCCTATGGCTACACCTTC. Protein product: CASRGTGSPYGYTF.

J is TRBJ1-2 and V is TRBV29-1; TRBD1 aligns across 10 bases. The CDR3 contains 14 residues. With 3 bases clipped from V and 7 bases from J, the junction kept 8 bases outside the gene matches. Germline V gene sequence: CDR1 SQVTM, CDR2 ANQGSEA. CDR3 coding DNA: TGCAGCGTTGATTGGCGGGACAGGGGAGGTGGCTACACCTTC. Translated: CSVDWRDRGGGYTF.

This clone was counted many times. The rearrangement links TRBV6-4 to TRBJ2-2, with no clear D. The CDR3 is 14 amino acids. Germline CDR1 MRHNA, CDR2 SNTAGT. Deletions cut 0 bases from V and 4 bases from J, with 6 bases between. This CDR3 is CASSDSAVTGELFF. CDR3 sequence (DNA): TGTGCCAGCAGTGACTCTGCGGTCACCGGGGAGCTGTTTTTT.

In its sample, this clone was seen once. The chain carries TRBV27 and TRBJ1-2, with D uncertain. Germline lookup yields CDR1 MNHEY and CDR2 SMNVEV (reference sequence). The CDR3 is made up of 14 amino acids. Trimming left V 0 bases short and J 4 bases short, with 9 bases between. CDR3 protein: CASSLSRVGYGYTF. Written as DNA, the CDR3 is TGTGCCAGCAGTTTATCACGGGTCGGCTATGGCTACACCTTC.

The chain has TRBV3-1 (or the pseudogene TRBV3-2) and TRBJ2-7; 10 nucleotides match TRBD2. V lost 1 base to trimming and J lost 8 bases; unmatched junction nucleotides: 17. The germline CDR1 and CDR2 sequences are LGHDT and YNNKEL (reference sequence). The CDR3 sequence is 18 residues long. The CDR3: CASSQVGSGGHRPTQQYF. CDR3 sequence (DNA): TGTGCCAGCAGCCAAGTGGGTAGCGGGGGGCACCGTCCTACGCAGCAGTACTTC.